Shown below are 23 T cell receptor beta chains from a single sample sequenced in a study of CXCR3-negative and CXCR3-positive naive CD8 T cells (dated by TCRdb to between 2018 and 2021). These reads were obtained on a NextSeq 550. The Human TCR Profiling Kit (MiLaboratory) was used to make UMI-labeled 5' RACE TRB cDNA libraries. The reads were reprocessed in TCRdb, with one entry per CDR3 protein sequence and no accompanying DNA. The table for this sample shows fewer than 90,000 distinct CDR3 sequences. The ten largest clones take up roughly 1.6% of the sample. The specimen sequenced was naive CXCR3- CD8+ T cells from blood. The cell subset or site label of this sample denotes: CD45RO-CCR7+CD27+CD95- naive CD8+ T cells lacking CXCR3 (TNR3-). Receptor source: a human donor in good health. Some clones in this sample may be carry-over from other donors' samples.

This rearrangement joins TRBV12-3 or TRBV12-4 to TRBJ2-7; no DNA is available, so the TRBD2 call from TCRdb remains unchecked. The CDR3 covers 11 residues. CDR3 sequence: CASGAGIEQYF.

The chain links TRBV12-3 or TRBV12-4 to TRBJ2-1; the TCRdb call, TRBD1, lacks DNA for checking. The CDR3 is 15 residues long. CDR3 region: CASSFGSGMGSEQFF.

The chain recombines TRBV6-5 with TRBJ2-1; checking the TCRdb D call of TRBD1 is not possible without DNA. The CDR3 consists of 16 residues. Per the germline V gene, CDR1 is MNHEY and CDR2 is SVGAGI. The CDR3 reads CASSRTARGLNNEQFF.

This chain connects TRBV7-2 to TRBJ2-1; the D call of TRBD1 rests on TCRdb alone, since no DNA is present to check it. This CDR3 comprises 15 residues. CDR1 is SGHTA and CDR2 is FQGNSA in the germline V gene. CDR3 in amino acids: CASSLNLAPYNEQFF.

This chain connects TRBV7-3 to TRBJ2-7; TCRdb lists TRBD2, though no DNA is available to test this call. Germline V gives CDR1 SGHTA, CDR2 FQGTGA. CDR3 length: 15 residues. This chain's CDR3 is CASSAGGSPTYEQYF.

The chain joins TRBV29-1 to TRBJ2-2; TCRdb's D call, TRBD2, is unchecked because there is no DNA. The CDR3 is 17 residues long. Germline CDR1 reads SQVTM; CDR2 reads ANQGSEA. The CDR3 is CSVEDSLAGANTGELFF.

The chain links TRBV7-9 to TRBJ1-2. The CDR3 runs to 15 residues. Germline CDR1 SEHNR, CDR2 FQNEAQ (reference sequence). The CDR3: CASSLAADFHYGYTF.

This chain joins TRBV7-9 and TRBJ2-5; without DNA, the TCRdb call of TRBD1 cannot be checked. The germline gives CDR1 SEHNR, CDR2 FQNEAQ (reference sequence). CDR3 length: 16 residues. The CDR3 loop is CASSSKDRGLEETQYF.

This sequence joins TRBV5-1 and TRBJ2-1; TCRdb's D call of TRBD1 is untestable without DNA. CDR1 and CDR2 from the germline V gene are SGHRS and YFSETQ. The CDR3 totals 15 residues. The CDR3 here is CASSLSDRGGHEQFF.

The chain couples TRBV24-1 to TRBJ2-5; TCRdb selects TRBD1, and the lack of DNA leaves this call unchecked. CDR3 size: 13 residues. Germline values: CDR1 KGHDR, CDR2 SFDVKD. The CDR3 spells CAGGTGWQETQYF.

The chain combines TRBV29-1 with TRBJ1-1; the D gene TCRdb calls, TRBD1, cannot be checked with no DNA. The CDR3 runs to 12 residues. The V gene's germline CDR1 is SQVTM and CDR2 ANQGSEA. CDR3 in amino acids: CSVRQANTEAFF. The variable domain in full, with the rest retrieved from reference TRBV29-1 and TRBJ1-1, is SAVISQKPSRDICQRGTSLTIQCQVDSQVTMMFWYRQQPGQSLTLIATANQGSEATYESGFVIDKFPISRPNLTFSTLTVSNMSPEDSSIYLCSVRQANTEAFFGQGTRLTVV.

The rearrangement uses TRBV7-8 and TRBJ2-2. Germline-derived CDR1 and CDR2 are SGHVS and FQNEAQ. CDR3 length: 14 residues. Here the CDR3 reads CASSLATMPGELFF. Based on the CDR3 plus reference TRBV7-8 and TRBJ2-2, the full variable domain is GAGVSQSPRYKVAKRGQDVALRCDPISGHVSLFWYQQALGQGPEFLTYFQNEAQLDKSGLPSDRFFAERPEGSVSTLKIQRTQQEDSAVYLCASSLATMPGELFFGEGSRLTVL.

This clonotype is labeled medium-sized based on frequency. This chain connects TRBV4-1 to TRBJ1-1. The V gene's germline CDR1 is MGHRA and CDR2 YSYEKL. This CDR3 is built from 17 residues. The CDR3 loop is CASSQGVWEGRDTEAFF.

The CDR3 loop is CASSGLSEAFF. The rearrangement joins TRBV7-2 to TRBJ1-1. The CDR3 loop spans 11 amino acids. Germline loops: CDR1 SGHTA, CDR2 FQGNSA.

The rearrangement links TRBV7-9 to TRBJ2-1; absent DNA, TCRdb's TRBD1 call cannot be checked. Germline CDR1 SEHNR, CDR2 FQNEAQ (reference sequence). The CDR3 has 15 amino acids. CDR3 protein: CASSPAGTVYNEQFF.

The rearrangement joins TRBV6-2 or TRBV6-3 to TRBJ2-1; lacking DNA, the TRBD2 call made by TCRdb goes unchecked. The CDR3 has 16 residues. Germline lookup yields CDR1 MNHEY and CDR2 SVGEGT. The CDR3 loop is CASSYTGLAGGREQFF.

The rearrangement uses TRBV29-1 and TRBJ1-3. CDR1 is SQVTM, CDR2 ANQGSEA, per germline. The CDR3 has 12 residues. The CDR3 protein is CSVDQVDNTIYF.

The chain uses TRBV7-3 and TRBJ2-1; the D gene TCRdb calls, TRBD1, cannot be checked with no DNA. The V gene's germline CDR1 is SGHTA and CDR2 FQGTGA. The CDR3 has 14 residues. CDR3: CASSSGGSYNEQFF. Looking up the rest from reference TRBV7-3 and TRBJ2-1 gives the full variable domain: GAGVSQTPSNKVTEKGKYVELRCDPISGHTALYWYRQSLGQGPEFLIYFQGTGAADDSGLPNDRFFAVRPEGSVSTLKIQRTERGDSAVYLCASSSGGSYNEQFFGPGTRLTVL.

This chain joins TRBV29-1 and TRBJ2-7. Germline values: CDR1 SQVTM, CDR2 ANQGSEA. This CDR3 is built from 15 residues. CDR3 sequence reads: CSVEDPLAETYEQYF.

V gene TRBV5-6 combines with J gene TRBJ2-2. Germline CDR1 SGHDT, CDR2 YYEEEE. The CDR3 consists of 15 residues. The CDR3 loop is CASSSDLKIGGELFF. Based on the CDR3 plus reference TRBV5-6 and TRBJ2-2, the full variable domain is DAGVTQSPTHLIKTRGQQVTLRCSPKSGHDTVSWYQQALGQGPQFIFQYYEEEERQRGNFPDRFSGHQFPNYSSELNVNALLLGDSALYLCASSSDLKIGGELFFGEGSRLTVL.

V is TRBV7-9 and J is TRBJ2-5; TCRdb's D call of TRBD1 is untestable without DNA. The CDR3 has 16 residues. The germline V gene encodes CDR1 SEHNR and CDR2 FQNEAQ (reference sequence). The CDR3 spells CASSPPGTGHQETQYF.

The chain links TRBV29-1 to TRBJ2-2; the D gene TCRdb calls, TRBD1, cannot be checked with no DNA. Germline assignment: CDR1 SQVTM and CDR2 ANQGSEA. This CDR3 is built from 12 residues. CDR3: CSVAGGSGELFF.

V and J are TRBV9 and TRBJ2-1; TCRdb picks TRBD2, but there is no DNA to check that call. The CDR3 has 15 residues. CDR1 is SGDLS and CDR2 is YYNGEE in the germline V gene. CDR3 sequence reads: CASSPSGGPYNEQFF.